These 13 T cell receptor beta chains came from one sample sequenced in a study of identifying expanded T cells in peripheral blood. Only in-frame clones appear in the TCRdb table, and some are missing; sequencing was by immunoSEQ multiplex PCR. This table holds about 58,000 clones, around 90% found once. Sequencing used blood. These receptors all stem from a person aged 18 to 70 in good health.

This chain uses TRBV19 with TRBJ1-5, with 8 positions matching TRBD1. V lost 4 bases, J lost 2 bases, and 7 bases stayed unmatched. The CDR3 covers 16 residues. Germline V gene sequence: CDR1 LNHDA, CDR2 SQIVND (reference sequence). The CDR3 DNA follows: TGTGCCAGTAGTACGGACAGGGTCGAAGGCAATCAGCCCCAGCATTTT. Translation: CASSTDRVEGNQPQHF.

The chain uses TRBV10-3 and TRBJ1-1; D is uncertain. V was shortened by 8 bases and J by 5 bases, with 9 bases between the two germline ends. CDR3 length: 11 residues. Germline V gene lookup returns CDR1 ENHRY and CDR2 SYGVKD. The CDR3 spells CAIPKETEAFF. CDR3 sequence (DNA): TGTGCCATCCCGAAAGAAACTGAAGCTTTCTTT.

This rearrangement joins TRBV4-1 to TRBJ2-3; 8 positions match TRBD2. Germline V gene lookup returns CDR1 MGHRA and CDR2 YSYEKL. With V trimmed by 1 base and J by 4 bases, 7 bases remained unmatched. The CDR3 is 16 amino acids. The CDR3 DNA follows: TGCGCCAGCAGCCAAGTTAGCGGGGCGGCTCCAGATACGCAGTATTTT. This gives the protein CASSQVSGAAPDTQYF.

This clone was seen just once. This sequence joins TRBV7-6 and TRBJ1-3; D ambiguous. The CDR3 loop spans 15 amino acids. Trimming took 6 bases from V and 4 from J, leaving 16 bases between them. Per the germline V gene, CDR1 is SGHVS and CDR2 is FNYEAQ. The CDR3 sequence: CASSPAPGSGNTIYF. The CDR3 DNA is TGTGCCAGCAGTCCGGCGCCGGGGTCCGGAAACACCATATATTTT.

The chain combines TRBV9 with TRBJ2-1; the match to TRBD1 covers 11 bases. The germline V gene encodes CDR1 SGDLS and CDR2 YYNGEE. The ends lost 3 bases at V and 6 bases at J; junction bases unmatched: 8. The CDR3 is 16 residues long. The CDR3 DNA reads as TGTGCCAGCAGCGGACCCGGGACAGGGGGTGGCAATGAGCAGTTCTTC. Its translation: CASSGPGTGGGNEQFF.

J is TRBJ2-5 and V is TRBV7-6, with 12 bases identical to TRBD2. The CDR3 covers 15 residues. The ends lost 5 bases at V and 5 bases at J; junction bases unmatched: 6. Germline V lookup: CDR1 SGHVS, CDR2 FNYEAQ. The chain's CDR3 is CASSMGLAGGETQYF. Written as DNA, the CDR3 is TGTGCCAGCAGCATGGGACTAGCGGGCGGGGAGACCCAGTACTTC. The full variable domain, with the rest looked up from reference TRBV7-6 and TRBJ2-5, is GAGVSQSPRYKVTKRGQDVALRCDPISGHVSLYWYRQALGQGPEFLTYFNYEAQQDKSGLPNDRFSAERPEGSISTLTIQRTEQRDSAMYRCASSMGLAGGETQYFGPGTRLLVL.

The chain is built from TRBV11-2 and TRBJ2-2; D is undetermined. The CDR3 has 15 residues. V lost 4 bases, J lost 4 bases, and 13 bases lay in between. Germline V gene sequence: CDR1 SGHAT, CDR2 FQNNGV. The CDR3 coding sequence is TGTGCCAGCAGCTCCCAAGGTAGTGCCACCGGGGAGCTGTTTTTT. Protein: CASSSQGSATGELFF.

The chain carries TRBV30 and TRBJ1-2, with TRBD1 as a possible D gene (6 bases). CDR1 and CDR2 (germline): GTSNPN, SVGIG (reference sequence). Trimming cost V 3 bases and J 7 bases, with 15 bases left between them. CDR3 length: 13 residues. The CDR3 loop is CAWRPQGGSGYTF. The CDR3 DNA reads TGTGCCTGGAGACCCCAAGGGGGGTCTGGCTACACCTTC.

The chain joins TRBV7-7 to TRBJ2-5; tentative D call: TRBD1 (5 bases). Trimming took 5 bases from V and 1 from J, leaving 14 bases between them. The CDR3 sequence is 15 residues long. The germline V gene has CDR1 SSHAT and CDR2 FNYEAQ (reference sequence). DNA for the CDR3: TGTGCCAGCAGCCTCGGAGCAGGGCCCCAAGAGACCCAGTACTTC. It is translated as CASSLGAGPQETQYF.

This sequence joins TRBV2 and TRBJ1-1; 10 bases are a match to TRBD1. With V trimmed by 7 bases and J by 7 bases, 12 bases remained unmatched. Germline V gives CDR1 SNHLY, CDR2 FYNNEI. The CDR3 runs 15 residues. The CDR3 DNA reads as TGTGCCAGCACTGACAGGGGGCGCTGGAGTGATGAAGCTTTCTTT. Translating gives CASTDRGRWSDEAFF.

V and J are TRBV6-1 and TRBJ2-5; 9 nucleotides align to TRBD1. The ends lost 6 bases at V and 5 bases at J; junction bases unmatched: 10. This CDR3 is built from 15 residues. Germline V gene lookup returns CDR1 MNHNS and CDR2 SASEGT. The CDR3 region is CASRTDRGARETQYF. As DNA, the CDR3 is TGTGCCAGCAGAACCGACAGGGGGGCACGCGAGACCCAGTACTTC.

Written as DNA, the CDR3 is TGTGCCAGCAGCGTGGGTCCGGGACTGCGCACAGATACGCAGTATTTT. Protein sequence: CASSVGPGLRTDTQYF. V and J are TRBV9 and TRBJ2-3; a possible D gene is TRBD2 (6 bases). This CDR3 comprises 16 residues. From germline, CDR1 is SGDLS and CDR2 YYNGEE. The V and J ends lost 2 bases and 1 base respectively, with 14 bases between them.

The chain couples TRBV11-2 to TRBJ2-2; D gene ambiguous. The germline V gene has CDR1 SGHAT and CDR2 FQNNGV. There are 12 residues in the CDR3. V was pared by 5 bases and J by 1 base, with 2 bases between. The CDR3 nucleotides read TGTGCCAGCAGCCTGAACACCGGGGAGCTGTTTTTT. Protein product: CASSLNTGELFF.